This passage covers 21 T cell receptor beta chains from one sample sequenced in a study of T cell responses to AZD1222 COVID-19 vaccine (dated by TCRdb to the early 2020s). In light of the paper, this sample's time point label describes: baseline before first vaccination. Library preparation was by the immunoSEQ multiplex PCR assay. In its TCRdb copy, this immuneACCESS table keeps in-frame sequences only and misses some clones. Where compared with another copy, unresolved V genes explain less than half of these, and the others have no known cause. The sample table lists under 200,000 clones, roughly nine tenths of them with a count of one. The ten largest clones take up 1.5% of the sample. The material sequenced was peripheral blood, taken on day 0 of AZD1222 vaccination. Receptor source: an adult in good health.

This clone was seen a handful of times. The chain is built from TRBV25-1 and TRBJ1-6; TRBD1 matches 8 bases. The germline V gene has CDR1 MGHDK and CDR2 SYGVNS. V lost 4 bases to trimming and J lost 10 bases; unmatched junction nucleotides: 9. CDR3 size: 15 residues. This CDR3 is CASSVGQGSASPLHF. The CDR3 region has the DNA TGTGCCAGCAGTGTCGGACAGGGTAGTGCGTCACCCCTCCACTTT.

This chain links TRBV5-1 with TRBJ1-2; 9 bases are a match to TRBD1. Germline V CDR1 and CDR2: SGHRS, YFSETQ. The ends lost 0 bases at V and 6 bases at J; junction bases unmatched: 12. The CDR3 is made up of 17 amino acids. This chain's CDR3 is CASSLEPGQGLKNGYTF. CDR3 sequence (DNA): TGCGCCAGCAGCTTGGAACCGGGACAGGGACTTAAGAATGGCTACACCTTC. The full variable domain, in which reference TRBV5-1 and TRBJ1-2 provide the parts outside the CDR3, is KAGVTQTPRYLIKTRGQQVTLSCSPISGHRSVSWYQQTPGQGLQFLFEYFSETQRNKGNFPGRFSGRQFSNSRSEMNVSTLELGDSALYLCASSLEPGQGLKNGYTFGSGTRLTVV.

This rearrangement joins TRBV18 to TRBJ1-1; 7 bases match TRBD1. Germline values: CDR1 KGHSH, CDR2 LQKENI. CDR3 size: 14 residues. Trimming took 2 bases from V and 2 from J; bases not matched to a gene: 2. Written as DNA, the CDR3 is TGTGCCAGCTCACCAGGGACAGACAACACTGAAGCTTTCTTT. It codes for CASSPGTDNTEAFF.

V and J are TRBV11-2 and TRBJ2-3; possibly TRBD1 for D (6 bases). Between the trimmed V and J ends, which lost 0 bases and 6 bases, there was a span of 13 bases. The CDR3 covers 15 residues. CDR1 is SGHAT and CDR2 is FQNNGV in the germline V gene. CDR3 amino acids: CASSLEGGPRDTQYF. The CDR3 bases are TGTGCCAGCAGCTTAGAAGGGGGTCCCCGGGATACGCAGTATTTT.

The rearrangement links TRBV7-2 to TRBJ1-4, with D maybe TRBD1 (6 bases). The V gene's germline CDR1 is SGHTA and CDR2 FQGNSA. V was clipped by 5 bases and J by 1 base, with 8 bases between them. This CDR3 has 14 amino acids. The CDR3 DNA sequence: TGTGCCAGCAGCAAGGGGGGAACTAATGAAAAACTGTTTTTT. This gives the protein CASSKGGTNEKLFF.

The chain recombines TRBV5-1 with TRBJ2-7; D call uncertain. Germline CDR1 is SGHRS and CDR2 is YFSETQ. Between the trimmed V and J ends, which lost 0 bases and 0 bases, there was a span of 7 bases. The CDR3 consists of 14 residues. The CDR3 region has the DNA TGCGCCAGCAGCTTGGTGCAGAGCTCCTACGAGCAGTACTTC. This encodes CASSLVQSSYEQYF.

The chain links TRBV5-4 to TRBJ1-6, with D possibly matching TRBD1 (5 bases). V lost 4 bases, J lost 8 bases, and 16 bases lay in between. Germline lookup yields CDR1 SGHNT and CDR2 YYREEE (reference sequence). The CDR3 has 15 residues. In nucleotides, the CDR3 is TGTGCCAGCAGCCCCAGCCAGGGAGGACATTCACCCCTCCACTTT. Its translation: CASSPSQGGHSPLHF.

The CDR3 here is CASSTRKGDTQYF. CDR3 bases: TGTGCCAGCAGCACCAGAAAGGGAGATACGCAGTATTTT. The chain has TRBV7-2 and TRBJ2-3; D is unresolved. V dropped 5 bases and J dropped 5 bases, with 11 bases sitting between them. The CDR3 length is 13 residues. Germline loops: CDR1 SGHTA, CDR2 FQGNSA. Complete variable domain (other parts from reference TRBV7-2 and TRBJ2-3): GAGVSQSPSNKVTEKGKDVELRCDPISGHTALYWYRQSLGQGLEFLIYFQGNSAPDKSGLPSDRFSAERTGGSVSTLTIQRTQQEDSAVYLCASSTRKGDTQYFGPGTRLTVL.

V and J are TRBV6-1 and TRBJ1-2, with 11 bases that match TRBD1. Germline V gives CDR1 MNHNS, CDR2 SASEGT. The CDR3 is made up of 15 amino acids. V was pared by 3 bases and J by 4 bases, with 4 bases of the junction left unmatched. The CDR3 loop is CASSEGTGGFYGYTF. The CDR3 region has the DNA TGTGCCAGCAGTGAGGGGACAGGGGGATTCTATGGCTACACCTTC.

The V gene is TRBV13, the J gene TRBJ2-1; 9 bases are shared with TRBD2. The CDR3 has 21 residues. The J segment lost 9 bases and the V segment lost 3 bases, leaving 27 bases of the junction unmatched. The germline gives CDR1 PRHDT, CDR2 FYEKMQ (reference sequence). The CDR3, as DNA: TGTGCCAGCAGCTTGGTCCCCCTCCGTCGGCGGGGGGGCCTTGTTAAATCTGAGCAGTTCTTC. The encoded protein is CASSLVPLRRRGGLVKSEQFF.

This clone is a singleton in its sample. The chain has TRBV7-3 and TRBJ1-1; perhaps TRBD1 as D (5 bases). The germline CDR1 and CDR2 sequences are SGHTA and FQGTGA. Trimming removed 5 bases at V and 1 base at J, with 14 bases between. This CDR3 has 15 amino acids. The CDR3 DNA follows: TGTGCCAGCAGCGCATCAGGGACTGGGAACACTGAAGCTTTCTTT. Protein sequence: CASSASGTGNTEAFF.

The chain combines TRBV9 with TRBJ1-6; the D gene is possibly TRBD1 (5 bases). The length of the CDR3 is 17 residues. Between the trimmed V and J ends, which lost 3 bases and 4 bases, there was a span of 17 bases. Germline CDR1 is SGDLS and CDR2 is YYNGEE. This CDR3 is CASSDSFSDSYNSPLHF. The CDR3 nucleotides read TGTGCCAGCAGCGACTCTTTCAGCGACAGTTATAATTCACCCCTCCACTTT. Full variable domain (missing parts from reference TRBV9 and TRBJ1-6): DSGVTQTPKHLITATGQRVTLRCSPRSGDLSVYWYQQSLDQGLQFLIQYYNGEERAKGNILERFSAQQFPDLHSELNLSSLELGDSALYFCASSDSFSDSYNSPLHFGNGTRLTVT.

This sequence joins TRBV28 and TRBJ1-5; possibly TRBD1 for D (5 bases). CDR3 size: 13 residues. Trimming shortened V by 3 bases and J by 9 bases, and 12 bases separated the two germline ends. The germline gives CDR1 MDHEN, CDR2 SYDVKM. The CDR3 here is CASSFRRGRPQHF. As DNA, the CDR3 is TGTGCCAGCAGTTTTAGGAGGGGAAGGCCCCAGCATTTT.

This chain uses TRBV6-5 with TRBJ1-1; tentative D call: TRBD1 (6 bases). Germline CDR1 MNHEY, CDR2 SVGAGI. V was pared by 3 bases and J by 6 bases, with 14 bases between. This CDR3 comprises 14 residues. The CDR3 sequence is CASSYATGKAEAFF. In DNA, the CDR3 is TGTGCCAGCAGTTATGCCACAGGGAAAGCTGAAGCTTTCTTT.

This sequence joins TRBV5-4 and TRBJ2-7, with unresolved D. With 3 bases removed from V and 0 bases from J, the gap between germline ends came to 16 bases. The germline gives CDR1 SGHNT, CDR2 YYREEE (reference sequence). The length of the CDR3 is 16 residues. Here the CDR3 DNA reads TGTGCCAGCAGCTCCACTTCCGGACGATACTCCTACGAGCAGTACTTC. This translates into CASSSTSGRYSYEQYF.

The V and J genes are TRBV28 and TRBJ2-6, with D possibly being TRBD1 or TRBD2 (5 bases each). Trimming pared 5 bases from V and 0 bases from J, leaving 11 bases between. Germline V gives CDR1 MDHEN, CDR2 SYDVKM. This CDR3 has 16 residues. CDR3 sequence (DNA): TGTGCCAGCAGTGGGGGTACCTTCTCTGGGGCCAACGTCCTGACTTTC. Translation: CASSGGTFSGANVLTF.

This chain uses TRBV28 with TRBJ2-7; TRBD2 matches at 12 bases. The V gene end was trimmed by 6 bases and the J gene end by 4 bases; junction bases not matched to a gene: 10. The CDR3 consists of 16 residues. Per germline, CDR1 MDHEN and CDR2 SYDVKM. CDR3 protein: CASSRRTSGIQYEQYF. The CDR3, as DNA: TGTGCCAGCAGCAGAAGGACTAGCGGGATACAATACGAGCAGTACTTC.

The V call is TRBV21-1, the J call TRBJ2-5; the D call of TRBD2 is as the table states it, not checked on the DNA. TRBV21-1 is labeled a pseudogene. There are 11 residues in the CDR3. Written as DNA, the CDR3 is TGTGCCAGCAGCACTCAAGAGACCCAGTACTTC. Translated, it gives CASSTQETQYF.

V gene TRBV3-1 (or the pseudogene TRBV3-2) combines with J gene TRBJ1-2; D not certain. Germline V gives CDR1 LGHDT, CDR2 YNNKEL (reference sequence). V lost 1 base and J 1 base, leaving 7 bases between the germline ends. This CDR3 has 14 amino acids. CDR3 protein: CASSQGSLNYGYTF. The CDR3 bases are TGTGCCAGCAGCCAAGGATCCCTTAACTATGGCTACACCTTC.

This clone has only a few counts. The chain's CDR3 is CASSHTPDRVNGYTF. DNA for the CDR3: TGTGCCAGCAGTCATACTCCGGACAGGGTGAATGGCTACACCTTC. The V and J genes are TRBV6-2 or TRBV6-3 and TRBJ1-2; 8 nucleotides line up with TRBD1. There are 15 residues in the CDR3. Losses at the gene ends were 5 bases for V and 6 bases for J; bases not matched to a gene: 11. Germline V gives CDR1 MNHEY, CDR2 SVGEGT.

This chain connects TRBV7-9 to TRBJ2-7; tentatively, D is TRBD2 (6 bases). Per germline, CDR1 SEHNR and CDR2 FQNEAQ (reference sequence). Trimming shortened V by 4 bases and J by 6 bases, and 10 bases separated the two germline ends. The CDR3 sequence is 12 residues long. CDR3 bases: TGTGCCAGCAGCTATAGCGGCGGCGAGCAGTACTTC. Its translation: CASSYSGGEQYF.